These 4 T cell receptor beta chains came from one sample sequenced in a study of response to subunit inactivated influenza vaccine. Using its own MiXCR run on the RT-PCR reads, TCRdb lists one record per CDR3 protein. The sample lists 500,000 to 600,000 distinct CDR3 sequences, around 11% occurring once. These data also formed part of another study, on T cells expressing NK-cell markers. That source adds: Generation of TCR beta cDNA was performed by 5'RACE template switching incorporating UMIs.

Source: PBMCs from blood, taken on the day of vaccination. These receptors originate from a man aged 45-65 years who received an inactivated influenza vaccine.

This clonotype was counted only a few times. The chain carries TRBV7-2 and TRBJ2-3; TRBD1 is a possible D gene (6 bases). CDR1 and CDR2 (germline): SGHTA, FQGNSA. There are 16 residues in the CDR3. Trimming shortened V by 5 bases and J by 4 bases, and 19 bases separated the two germline ends. This CDR3 is CASSPRDIGGADTQYF. CDR3 bases: TGTGCCAGCAGCCCTAGGGACATAGGAGGCGCAGATACGCAGTATTTT. Supplemented by reference TRBV7-2 and TRBJ2-3, the full variable domain reads GAGVSQSPSNKVTEKGKDVELRCDPISGHTALYWYRQSLGQGLEFLIYFQGNSAPDKSGLPSDRFSAERTGGSVSTLTIQRTQQEDSAVYLCASSPRDIGGADTQYFGPGTRLTVL.

This clonotype was observed a few times. DNA of the CDR3: TGTGCCAGCAGCCAAGCCGGGGGCCGGGACGAGCAGTACTTC. It encodes CASSQAGGRDEQYF. The chain links TRBV4-2 to TRBJ2-7; D may be TRBD1 or TRBD2 (6 bases each). V was pared by 1 base and J by 5 bases, with 12 bases between. Germline lookup yields CDR1 LGHNA and CDR2 YNFKEQ. The CDR3 covers 14 residues.

This clonotype appeared many times. The chain carries TRBV27 and TRBJ1-6; possibly TRBD1 for D (6 bases). This CDR3 contains 15 residues. V lost 5 bases and J lost 5, with 13 bases in between. The germline CDR1 and CDR2 sequences are MNHEY and SMNVEV (reference sequence). CDR3 sequence reads: CASSRASGDNSPLHF. The CDR3 nucleotides are TGTGCCAGCAGTCGGGCTTCAGGGGATAATTCACCCCTCCACTTT.

This clonotype was recorded a few times. The chain combines TRBV9 with TRBJ1-5; unclear D gene. The CDR3 has 18 residues. Between the trimmed V and J ends, which lost 2 bases and 1 base, there was a span of 19 bases. Germline assignment: CDR1 SGDLS and CDR2 YYNGEE. Here the CDR3 reads CASSVGIGNSDSNQPQHF. CDR3 DNA sequence: TGTGCCAGCAGCGTTGGAATCGGGAATAGTGACAGCAATCAGCCCCAGCATTTT.